The clone carrying this T cell receptor (beta chain) has a single count. Its antigen remains unidentified. The germline CDR1 and CDR2 sequences are MNHNS and SASEGT. This CDR3 has 12 residues. Deletions cut 4 bases from V and 7 bases from J, with 10 bases between. The record originates from a study of graft-versus-host responses after intestinal transplantation. Study information: Grafts that recipients had were multivisceral, liver-intestinal, or isolated intestinal transplants. Tacrolimus and steroids were given for around 3 years to all recipients after anti-thymocyte globulin induction. Findings of the study overall: Those patients showing graft-donor T cell macrochimerism displayed high graft-versus-host to host-versus-graft clonal ratios in allografts.

Repertoires were generated with immunoSEQ multiplex PCR, while TCRdb's copy carries only in-frame clones and drops some. Among tens of thousands of clones listed, 85% to 90% were seen once. The receptor's source is a human donor who was the organ donor for an intestinal transplant. V usage is TRBV6-1 and J usage is TRBJ1-2; D unclear. Sequences were derived from unstimulated CD8+ T cells sorted from spleen or lymph node cells, sampled before transplant. The chain's CDR3 is CASSGYLVGYTF. The CDR3 DNA sequence: TGTGCCAGCAGTGGATACCTAGTTGGCTACACCTTC.